Below are 3 T cell receptor beta chains sequenced from a single sample in a study of T cell repertoires in cytomegalovirus infection. These receptors' antigens are unknown. Each CDR3 protein gets one entry after TCRdb re-called the reads with MiXCR. In the table there are approximately 910,000 distinct CDR3 sequences, about a third of which are singletons. Sequenced material: cultured CD8+ T cells from PBMCs, taken from culture after CMV antigen stimulation. The receptors stem from a human donor in good health (CMV status not recorded). Some clones in this sample may be carry-over from other donors' samples.

This clonotype was seen a few times. V gene TRBV7-8 combines with J gene TRBJ1-1; TRBD1 agrees at 12 bases. J lost 6 bases, V lost 8 bases, and 7 bases had no gene match. Germline lookup yields CDR1 SGHVS and CDR2 FQNEAQ. This CDR3 has 14 amino acids. CDR3 DNA sequence: TGTGCCAGCTTACAAGGGACAGGGGGCCCTGAAGCTTTCTTT. This codes for CASLQGTGGPEAFF.

A remark on this clonotype: A much larger clone differs from this one at a single base, so this may be a read error. CDR3 amino acids: CASGSPGGSTEAFF. The CDR3 bases are TGTGCCAGCGGCTCCCCAGGGGGCAGCACTGAAGCTTTCTTT. The chain combines TRBV7-6 with TRBJ1-1; 8 bases are shared with TRBD1. This CDR3 has 14 residues. From germline, CDR1 is SGHVS and CDR2 FNYEAQ. The junction had 9 bases not matched to a gene; V was cut back by 8 bases and J by 4 bases.

This clonotype has more than one count but fewer than ten. The J gene is TRBJ2-7, the V gene TRBV7-9; D may be TRBD1 (5 bases). The CDR3 is 17 residues long. V lost 7 bases, J lost 2 bases, and 24 bases lay in between. Germline V gives CDR1 SEHNR, CDR2 FQNEAQ (reference sequence). CDR3 sequence reads: CASTPATTVDRTYEQYF. The CDR3 nucleotides read TGTGCCAGCACCCCGGCCACAACAGTAGACAGAACCTACGAGCAGTACTTC.